This T cell receptor (beta chain) was captured by sequencing in a study of resident and recirculating memory T cells in vitiligo. Study at large: Each patient gave two lesional and two nonlesional epidermal shave biopsies, plus PBMCs.

TCRdb's table, derived via immunoSEQ multiplex PCR, lists solely in-frame clones and lacks some. The sample has 40,000 to 45,000 clones; roughly 91% are singletons. Germline V CDR1 and CDR2: SEHNR, FQNEAQ (reference sequence). Trimming at V came to 3 bases and at J to 1 base, leaving 5 bases not matched to a gene. There are 15 residues in the CDR3. Stable vitiligo meant no lesion change over the previous 6 months. V usage is TRBV7-9 and J usage is TRBJ2-5; 7 positions match TRBD2. The sample was blood. This clonotype was sampled from a male donor with vitiligo. In DNA, the CDR3 is TGTGCCAGCAGCTTGGACGGGGGGACCCAAGAGACCCAGTACTTC. Its translation is CASSLDGGTQETQYF. The full variable domain, in which reference TRBV7-9 and TRBJ2-5 provide the parts outside the CDR3, is DTGVSQNPRHKITKRGQNVTFRCDPISEHNRLYWYRQTLGQGPEFLTYFQNEAQLEKSRLLSDRFSAERPKGSFSTLEIQRTEQGDSAMYLCASSLDGGTQETQYFGPGTRLLVL.